Listed below are T cell receptor beta chains from one sample, sequenced in a study of cytomegalovirus exposure and HLA in healthy donors. Only in-frame clones appear in the TCRdb table, and some are missing; sequencing was by immunoSEQ multiplex PCR. The sample has fewer than 200,000 clones; about 75% are singletons. What was sequenced was PBMCs. The receptor source for this set is a female donor in good health and CMV-seronegative. CDR3s include the opening cysteine and the closing phenylalanine or tryptophan. The D gene is left open where the match is weak. Where a row states a size, it is once, few, many or the class of an expanded clone; other rows omit it.

j_gene,abundance,v_gene,d_gene,CDR3aa,CDR3nt
TRBJ1-1,.,TRBV18,TRBD1,CASSPGGRQGARRETEAFF,TGTGCCAGCTCACCGGGGGGAAGACAGGGGGCACGAAGGGAGACTGAAGCTTTCTTT
TRBJ1-5,.,TRBV10-2,.,CASGRGRETYQPQHF,TGCGCCAGCGGGAGGGGTAGGGAGACTTATCAGCCCCAGCATTTT
TRBJ1-6,.,TRBV27,.,CASRTSGNYNSPLHF,TGTGCCAGCAGGACCTCAGGGAACTATAATTCACCCCTCCACTTT
TRBJ2-5,.,TRBV7-2,.,CASGGETQYF,TGTGCCAGCGGGGGGGAGACCCAGTACTTC
TRBJ2-2,.,TRBV28,.,CASSLAGGLGELFF,TGTGCCAGCAGTTTGGCAGGGGGACTCGGGGAGCTGTTTTTT
TRBJ2-7,.,TRBV15,TRBD2,CATSGWKLADSYEQYF,TGTGCCACCAGCGGGTGGAAACTAGCGGACTCCTACGAGCAGTACTTC
TRBJ1-2,.,TRBV7-8,TRBD1,CASSAGTGGAFGYTF,TGTGCCAGCAGCGCTGGGACAGGGGGCGCGTTTGGCTACACCTTC
TRBJ2-7,few,TRBV5-1,TRBD2,CASSSTGGASSYEQYF,TGCGCCAGCAGCTCCACCGGGGGGGCCTCCTCCTACGAGCAGTACTTC
TRBJ1-1,.,TRBV5-1,.,CASRGANLNTEAFF,TGCGCCAGCAGGGGGGCAAACCTGAACACTGAAGCTTTCTTT
TRBJ2-3,.,TRBV18,.,CASSPLDRGGDTQYF,TGTGCCAGCTCACCACTAGACAGGGGAGGGGATACGCAGTATTTT
TRBJ2-7,.,TRBV19,TRBD1,CASSIRRDRGLEQYF,TGTGCCAGTAGTATACGGCGGGACAGGGGGCTCGAGCAGTACTTC
TRBJ1-1,few,TRBV12-5,TRBD1,CASGLGQGQAFF,TGTGCTAGTGGTTTAGGACAGGGCCAAGCTTTCTTT
TRBJ2-1,.,TRBV19,.,CASSSGTVTNEQFF,TGTGCCAGTAGTAGCGGGACAGTAACAAATGAGCAGTTCTTC
TRBJ1-2,.,TRBV13,TRBD1,CASSLQGALYYGYTF,TGTGCCAGCAGCTTACAGGGGGCGCTCTATTATGGCTACACCTTC
TRBJ2-1,.,TRBV29-1,TRBD2,CSVGTGLAFYNEQFF,TGCAGCGTTGGGACGGGACTAGCGTTTTACAATGAGCAGTTCTTC
TRBJ2-5,.,TRBV5-8,TRBD2,CASSAGTSGGAKETQYF,TGTGCCAGCAGCGCCGGGACTAGCGGGGGAGCAAAAGAGACCCAGTACTTC
TRBJ2-2,.,TRBV30,.,CAWSHLGQNTGELFF,TGTGCCTGGAGTCATCTCGGACAAAACACCGGGGAGCTGTTTTTT
TRBJ2-7,.,TRBV11-2,TRBD1,CASSAGDRPYEQYF,TGTGCCAGCAGCGCTGGGGACAGACCCTACGAGCAGTACTTC
TRBJ1-2,.,TRBV7-2,.,CASSLAAGDGYTF,TGTGCCAGCAGCTTAGCGGCAGGGGACGGCTACACCTTC
TRBJ1-1,.,TRBV4-2,.,CASSQEGGKHTEAFF,TGTGCCAGCAGCCAAGAAGGGGGTAAGCACACTGAAGCTTTCTTT
TRBJ2-1,few,TRBV30,TRBD2,CAWSGREGWEQFF,TGTGCCTGGAGTGGGCGGGAGGGATGGGAGCAGTTCTTC
TRBJ2-3,.,TRBV2,.,CASSVGSTDTQYF,TGTGCCAGCAGTGTGGGCAGCACAGATACGCAGTATTTT
TRBJ1-4,.,TRBV4-1,.,CASSQDPAGLGEKLFF,TGCGCCAGCAGCCAAGATCCCGCCGGACTGGGTGAAAAACTGTTTTTT
TRBJ2-1,.,TRBV6-5,.,CASNSQEGNEQFF,TGTGCCAGCAACTCACAGGAGGGCAATGAGCAGTTCTTC
TRBJ1-5,.,TRBV2,TRBD1,CASSEDRGHQHF,TGTGCCAGCAGTGAAGACAGGGGCCACCAGCATTTT
TRBJ1-2,few,TRBV30,.,CAWSPTGLSDGYTF,TGTGCCTGGAGTCCCACGGGACTCTCCGATGGCTACACCTTC
TRBJ2-1,.,TRBV6-1,TRBD2,CATPRGDYNEQFF,TGTGCCACCCCCCGGGGGGATTACAATGAGCAGTTCTTC